The sequence of this TCR beta chain was determined in a study of graft-versus-host responses after intestinal transplantation. Study as a whole: Recipients had transplants, and these were multivisceral, liver-intestinal, or isolated intestinal. Tacrolimus and steroids were given for around three years to all recipients after anti-thymocyte globulin induction.

Remarks on this clone: What it binds is not known.

Produced via immunoSEQ multiplex PCR; TCRdb's table is partial and in-frame only. Among more than 90,000 clones listed, just under 95% were seen once. Study results and caveats: Detection of GvH clones occurred in recipient marrow, and some had their first appearance in ileum or blood. Those patients showing graft-donor T cell macrochimerism displayed high graft-versus-host to host-versus-graft clonal ratios in allografts.

Germline CDR1 reads MGHRA; CDR2 reads YSYEKL. Trimming removed 0 bases from V and 4 bases from J, with 13 bases in between. This CDR3 has 15 residues. The genes are TRBV4-1 and TRBJ2-7; a weak D match, TRBD2 (5 bases). The receptor was isolated from a human donor who was the organ donor for an intestinal transplant. The sample was unstimulated CD8+ T cells sorted from spleen or lymph node cells, taken before transplant. CDR3 protein: CASSQDQREPYEQYF. Here the CDR3 DNA reads TGCGCCAGCAGCCAAGATCAGAGGGAACCATACGAGCAGTACTTC.